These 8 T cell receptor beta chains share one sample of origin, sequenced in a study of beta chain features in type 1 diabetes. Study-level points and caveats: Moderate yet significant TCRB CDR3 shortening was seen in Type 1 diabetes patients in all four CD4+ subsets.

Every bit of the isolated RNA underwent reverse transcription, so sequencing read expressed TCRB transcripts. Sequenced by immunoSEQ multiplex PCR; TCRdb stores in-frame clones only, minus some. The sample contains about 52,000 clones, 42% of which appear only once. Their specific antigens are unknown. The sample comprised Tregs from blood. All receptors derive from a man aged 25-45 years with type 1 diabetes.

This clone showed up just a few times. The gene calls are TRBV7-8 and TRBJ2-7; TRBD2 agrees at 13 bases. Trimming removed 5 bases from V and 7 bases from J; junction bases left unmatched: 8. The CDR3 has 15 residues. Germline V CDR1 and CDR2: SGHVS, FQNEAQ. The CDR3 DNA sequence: TGTGCCAGCAGCGTAAGACTAGCGGGAGGACGGGAGCAGTACTTC. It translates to CASSVRLAGGREQYF.

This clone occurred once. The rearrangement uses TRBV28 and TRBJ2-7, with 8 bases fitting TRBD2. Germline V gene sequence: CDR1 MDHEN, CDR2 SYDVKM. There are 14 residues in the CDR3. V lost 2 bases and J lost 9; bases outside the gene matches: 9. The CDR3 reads CASSLEAGGRGQYF. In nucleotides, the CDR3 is TGTGCCAGCAGTTTAGAGGCGGGGGGCCGGGGGCAGTACTTC.

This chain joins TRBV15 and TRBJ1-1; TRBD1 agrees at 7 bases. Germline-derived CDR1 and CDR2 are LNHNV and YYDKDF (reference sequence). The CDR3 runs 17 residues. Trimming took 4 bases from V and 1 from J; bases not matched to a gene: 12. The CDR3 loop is CATSKWAGGQSNTEAFF. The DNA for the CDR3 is TGTGCCACCAGCAAGTGGGCAGGGGGACAGTCGAACACTGAAGCTTTCTTT.

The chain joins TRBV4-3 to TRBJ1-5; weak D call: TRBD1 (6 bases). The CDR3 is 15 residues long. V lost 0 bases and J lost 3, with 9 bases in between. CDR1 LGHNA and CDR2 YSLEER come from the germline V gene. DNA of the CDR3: TGCGCCAGCAGCCAAGATGACAGGACCAATCAGCCCCAGCATTTT. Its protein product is CASSQDDRTNQPQHF.

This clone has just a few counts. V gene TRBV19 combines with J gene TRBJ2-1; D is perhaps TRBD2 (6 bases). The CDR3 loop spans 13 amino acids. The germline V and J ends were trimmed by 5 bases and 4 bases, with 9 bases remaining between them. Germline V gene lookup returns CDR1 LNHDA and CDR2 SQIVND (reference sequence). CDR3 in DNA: TGTGCCAGTAGTCTAGGACTATACAATGAGCAGTTCTTC. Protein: CASSLGLYNEQFF.

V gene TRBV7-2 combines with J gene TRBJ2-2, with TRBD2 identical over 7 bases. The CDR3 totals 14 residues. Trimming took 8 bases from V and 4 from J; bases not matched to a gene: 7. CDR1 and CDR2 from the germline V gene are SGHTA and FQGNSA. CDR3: CASHRGVATGELFF. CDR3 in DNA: TGTGCCAGCCATCGGGGGGTGGCCACCGGGGAGCTGTTTTTT.

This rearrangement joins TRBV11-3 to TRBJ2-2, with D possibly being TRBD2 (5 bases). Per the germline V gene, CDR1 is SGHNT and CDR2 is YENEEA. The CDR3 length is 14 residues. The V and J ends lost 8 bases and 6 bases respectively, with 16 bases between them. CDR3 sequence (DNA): TGTGCCAGCGCCGCTTCGCGGGTGTCCGGGGAGCTGTTTTTT. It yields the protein CASAASRVSGELFF.

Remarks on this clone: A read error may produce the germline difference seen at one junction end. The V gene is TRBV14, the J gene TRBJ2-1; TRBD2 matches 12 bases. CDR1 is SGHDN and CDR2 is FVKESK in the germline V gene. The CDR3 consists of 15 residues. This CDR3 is CASSQDYQLAGGEIF. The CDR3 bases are TGTGCCAGCAGCCAAGATTATCAGCTAGCGGGAGGGGAGATCTTC. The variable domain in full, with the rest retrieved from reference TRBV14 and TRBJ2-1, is EAGVTQFPSHSVIEKGQTVTLRCDPISGHDNLYWYRRVMGKEIKFLLHFVKESKQDESGMPNNRFLAERTGGTYSTLKVQPAELEDSGVYFCASSQDYQLAGGEIFGPGTRLTVL.